This TCR beta chain was identified during a study of blood T cells in healthy people across ages. With a J-beta primer mix and a sample-barcoded 5' primer, a second PCR ran about 7 to 12 cycles. TCRdb reanalysed the 5' RACE reads using MiXCR and keeps one entry per CDR3 protein. The data hold about 720,000 distinct CDR3 sequences, with approximately 25% observed a single time. Germline V lookup: CDR1 SGHKS, CDR2 YYEKEE (reference sequence). The CDR3 consists of 15 residues. Trimming left V 0 bases short and J 6 bases short, with 13 bases between. These sequences were also reported in another study, on T cells of mothers and their children. That study reports: The overlap seen between related mothers and children slightly exceeded that of unrelated pairs, though not significantly.

V is TRBV5-5 and J is TRBJ2-4; D remains unclear. The sequence derives from a boy younger than 18 in good health. Material for sequencing was blood. The CDR3 nucleotides read TGTGCCAGCAGCTTGGTTGGATTGTCATCAAACATTCAGTACTTC. Protein sequence: CASSLVGLSSNIQYF.